This TCR beta chain was sequenced in a study of T cell clones after liver transplantation. By frequency in the sample, this clone is large. Germline V gene data show CDR1 as LNHNV and CDR2 as YYDKDF (reference sequence). With V trimmed by 8 bases and J by 12 bases, 11 bases remained unmatched. The CDR3 spans 13 residues. Sequencing was performed with immunoSEQ multiplex PCR; in TCRdb, only in-frame clones are kept and a portion is missing. Altogether 9,000 to 9,500 clones are present, 70% to 85% being singletons, with the ten largest covering roughly 60%. Here the sequenced sample was CD8+ T cells from blood, taken at the 22-month timepoint. The TCR sequence derives from a human patient who received a liver transplant. T cells may partly derive from the graft donor. This chain uses TRBV15 with TRBJ1-1, with 11 bases fitting TRBD1. The CDR3 region is CATADGTGGRSFF. CDR3 in DNA: TGTGCCACCGCAGATGGGACAGGGGGAAGGTCTTTCTTT.